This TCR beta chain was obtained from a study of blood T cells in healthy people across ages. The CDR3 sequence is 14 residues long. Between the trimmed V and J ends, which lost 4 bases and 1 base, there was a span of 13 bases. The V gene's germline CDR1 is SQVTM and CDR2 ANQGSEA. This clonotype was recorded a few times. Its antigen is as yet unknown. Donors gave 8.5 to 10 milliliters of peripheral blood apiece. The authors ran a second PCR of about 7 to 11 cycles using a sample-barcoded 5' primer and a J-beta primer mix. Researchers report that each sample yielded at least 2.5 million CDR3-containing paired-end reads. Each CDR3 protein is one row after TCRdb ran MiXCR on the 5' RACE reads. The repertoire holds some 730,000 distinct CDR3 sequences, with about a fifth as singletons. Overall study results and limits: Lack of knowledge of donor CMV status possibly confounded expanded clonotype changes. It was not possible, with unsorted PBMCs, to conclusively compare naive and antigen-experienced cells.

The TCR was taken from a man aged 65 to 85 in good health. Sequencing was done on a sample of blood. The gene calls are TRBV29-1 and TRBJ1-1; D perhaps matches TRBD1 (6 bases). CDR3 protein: CSVGQARANTEAFF. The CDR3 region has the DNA TGCAGCGTTGGACAGGCTAGAGCGAACACTGAAGCTTTCTTT.